These 18 T cell receptor beta chains were all obtained from the same sample, sequenced in a study of T-cell reconstitution after alpha-beta-depleted transplantation in children. The authors prepared the TCRbeta library with unique molecular identifiers. TCRdb reanalysed the PCR reads using MiXCR and keeps one entry per CDR3 protein. The table lists about a million distinct CDR3 sequences, roughly 31% of them singletons. The sequences come from PBMCs, mostly from graft donor cells, collected 360 days after TCRalphabeta/CD19-depleted stem cell transplant. The receptors come from a boy younger than two who had a stem cell transplant for SCID, so the T cells may come from the graft donor.

This rearrangement joins TRBV12-3 or TRBV12-4 to TRBJ2-1; no reliable D call. The V end was cut by 5 bases, the J end by 4 bases, with 15 bases between. The CDR3 totals 15 residues. This chain's CDR3 is CASSPRILSYNEQFF. DNA for the CDR3: TGTGCCAGCAGTCCCCGGATCCTATCTTACAATGAGCAGTTCTTC.

CDR3 nucleotides: TGTGCCAGCAGTTATTCCCATAGCGGACTAGCAAATGAGCAGTTCTTC. It specifies CASSYSHSGLANEQFF. The rearrangement uses TRBV6-9 and TRBJ2-1; 8 nucleotides match TRBD2. Germline V CDR1 and CDR2: MNHGY, SVAAGI. The trim removed 0 bases at V and 7 bases at J, leaving 8 bases unmatched. CDR3 length: 16 amino acids.

This chain joins TRBV19 and TRBJ2-7; 8 bases are shared with TRBD2. J gave up 2 bases and V 4 bases, and 13 bases lay outside the gene matches. The CDR3 extends over 17 amino acids. The germline CDR1 and CDR2 sequences are LNHDA and SQIVND (reference sequence). The CDR3 loop is CASSTRNRAGLAYEQYF. Here the CDR3 DNA reads TGTGCCAGTAGTACCCGAAATAGGGCGGGACTAGCCTACGAGCAGTACTTC.

About this clonotype: At one end the junction does not follow the germline gene, possibly because of a read error. The gene calls are TRBV3-1 and TRBJ2-1; weak D call: TRBD1 (6 bases). The CDR3 length is 20 residues. Germline assignment: CDR1 LGHDT and CDR2 YNNKEL (reference sequence). CDR3 residues: CASSQYTGKGWGLSYNERFF. DNA of the CDR3: TGTGCCAGCAGCCAGTACACAGGGAAGGGTTGGGGTTTGTCCTACAATGAGCGGTTCTTC.

This clonotype turned up a few times. V and J are TRBV28 and TRBJ2-5; TRBD2 aligns across 8 bases. The CDR3 has 17 amino acids. Germline V gene data show CDR1 as MDHEN and CDR2 as SYDVKM. V lost 7 bases and J lost 4; bases outside the gene matches: 17. CDR3 coding DNA: TGTGCCAGCACCCAAGACCGTAGCGGGGTGTTAGGAGAGACCCAGTACTTC. Protein: CASTQDRSGVLGETQYF.

V gene TRBV12-3 or TRBV12-4 combines with J gene TRBJ1-2; a weak D match, TRBD1 (5 bases). This CDR3 is 14 amino acids long. Trimming removed 8 bases from V and 6 bases from J, with 19 bases in between. CDR3 coding DNA: TGTGCCAGCCGACTTAGAGGGGCTCGTAATGGCTACACCTTC. Translation: CASRLRGARNGYTF.

The table lists this clonotype with a few counts. This sequence joins TRBV2 and TRBJ1-1; D is unclear. V shed 8 bases and J shed 3 bases, with 13 bases lying between them. Germline V gene lookup returns CDR1 SNHLY and CDR2 FYNNEI. CDR3 size: 13 residues. CDR3 DNA sequence: TGTGCCAGCGTAAGAGGTGTTGACACTGAAGCTTTCTTT. Translated, it gives CASVRGVDTEAFF.

The chain couples TRBV5-1 to TRBJ1-6; maybe TRBD1 (6 bases). Germline lookup yields CDR1 SGHRS and CDR2 YFSETQ. Trimming cost V 4 bases and J 8 bases, with 16 bases left between them. The CDR3 totals 15 residues. This chain's CDR3 is CASSAFAGQDSPLHF. The DNA of the CDR3 is TGCGCCAGCAGCGCCTTTGCGGGACAAGATTCACCCCTCCACTTT.

This chain uses TRBV9 with TRBJ2-5; D is perhaps TRBD2 (5 bases). The V gene lost 0 bases and the J gene lost 2 bases, with 11 bases spanning the gap. This CDR3 contains 15 residues. The germline gives CDR1 SGDLS, CDR2 YYNGEE. CDR3 nucleotides: TGTGCCAGCAGCGTAGGGACTTTTGATCAAGAGACCCAGTACTTC. Its protein is CASSVGTFDQETQYF.

The chain uses TRBV10-3 and TRBJ2-2; D may be TRBD2 (7 bases). The ends were cut back, 10 bases at V and 7 bases at J, with 16 bases in the middle. CDR3 size: 13 residues. Germline lookup yields CDR1 ENHRY and CDR2 SYGVKD. The CDR3 reads CATGGAEIGELFF. The DNA for the CDR3 is TGTGCCACTGGGGGGGCCGAGATCGGGGAGCTGTTTTTT.

The rearrangement uses TRBV3-1 and TRBJ1-2, with no clear D. The germline CDR1 and CDR2 sequences are LGHDT and YNNKEL (reference sequence). With 2 bases removed from V and 6 bases from J, the gap between germline ends came to 4 bases. The CDR3 totals 11 residues. Here the CDR3 DNA reads TGTGCCAGCAGCCAACGCAATGGCTACACCTTC. Its protein is CASSQRNGYTF.

V usage is TRBV5-1 and J usage is TRBJ2-1; 11 positions agree with TRBD2. CDR3 length: 18 residues. V gave up 0 bases and J gave up 6 bases; unmatched junction bases: 11. In germline, CDR1 is SGHRS, CDR2 YFSETQ. CDR3: CASSLAPRPSGGRNEQFF. The DNA for the CDR3 is TGCGCCAGCAGCTTGGCACCCAGGCCTAGCGGGGGGCGCAATGAGCAGTTCTTC.

This clonotype came up a few times. The chain couples TRBV5-1 to TRBJ2-5; 14 positions match TRBD2. The CDR3 sequence is 17 residues long. The germline V gene encodes CDR1 SGHRS and CDR2 YFSETQ. The V gene end was trimmed by 6 bases and the J gene end by 0 bases; junction bases not matched to a gene: 7. CDR3 bases: TGCGCCAGCAACCCGGGACTAGCGGGGGTGTACCAAGAGACCCAGTACTTC. It encodes CASNPGLAGVYQETQYF.

The chain links TRBV5-1 to TRBJ1-2; D is unresolved. Germline CDR1 reads SGHRS; CDR2 reads YFSETQ. The CDR3 loop spans 12 amino acids. V gave up 0 bases and J gave up 8 bases, with 8 bases separating them. The CDR3 DNA is TGCGCCAGCAGCTTGGGGAACTGGGGCTACACCTTC. Its translation is CASSLGNWGYTF.

The V and J genes are TRBV29-1 and TRBJ2-3; 8 bases line up with TRBD2. CDR3 length equals 14 residues. With V trimmed by 6 bases and J by 6 bases, 11 bases remained unmatched. Germline V CDR1 and CDR2: SQVTM, ANQGSEA. The CDR3 nucleotides are TGCAGCGTGTCCGGGAGGGGTGGTTGGGATACGCAGTATTTT. This encodes CSVSGRGGWDTQYF.

CDR3 in amino acids: CASSLGLPHNEQFF. CDR3 DNA sequence: TGTGCCAGCAGCCTAGGTCTCCCCCACAATGAGCAGTTCTTC. V gene TRBV7-2 combines with J gene TRBJ2-1, with D unresolved. V lost 5 bases and J lost 5, with 13 bases in between. The CDR3 spans 14 residues. Germline loops: CDR1 SGHTA, CDR2 FQGNSA.

This clonotype came up a few times. V and J are TRBV5-1 and TRBJ2-7; 8 bases map to TRBD1. The CDR3 has 16 residues. The V segment lost 2 bases and the J segment 2 bases; nucleotides outside the gene matches: 9. Germline V gene data show CDR1 as SGHRS and CDR2 as YFSETQ. CDR3 residues: CASSFGPDRATYEQYF. CDR3 in DNA: TGCGCCAGCAGCTTCGGGCCGGACAGGGCCACCTACGAGCAGTACTTC.

V usage is TRBV12-3 or TRBV12-4 and J usage is TRBJ2-1, with TRBD2 matching 7 bases. The CDR3 covers 13 residues. Unmatched junction bases numbered 7, after V lost 8 bases and J lost 6 bases. The DNA of the CDR3 is TGTGCCAGCCGTCGGCGGGGGATCAATGAGCAGTTCTTC. Translation: CASRRRGINEQFF.